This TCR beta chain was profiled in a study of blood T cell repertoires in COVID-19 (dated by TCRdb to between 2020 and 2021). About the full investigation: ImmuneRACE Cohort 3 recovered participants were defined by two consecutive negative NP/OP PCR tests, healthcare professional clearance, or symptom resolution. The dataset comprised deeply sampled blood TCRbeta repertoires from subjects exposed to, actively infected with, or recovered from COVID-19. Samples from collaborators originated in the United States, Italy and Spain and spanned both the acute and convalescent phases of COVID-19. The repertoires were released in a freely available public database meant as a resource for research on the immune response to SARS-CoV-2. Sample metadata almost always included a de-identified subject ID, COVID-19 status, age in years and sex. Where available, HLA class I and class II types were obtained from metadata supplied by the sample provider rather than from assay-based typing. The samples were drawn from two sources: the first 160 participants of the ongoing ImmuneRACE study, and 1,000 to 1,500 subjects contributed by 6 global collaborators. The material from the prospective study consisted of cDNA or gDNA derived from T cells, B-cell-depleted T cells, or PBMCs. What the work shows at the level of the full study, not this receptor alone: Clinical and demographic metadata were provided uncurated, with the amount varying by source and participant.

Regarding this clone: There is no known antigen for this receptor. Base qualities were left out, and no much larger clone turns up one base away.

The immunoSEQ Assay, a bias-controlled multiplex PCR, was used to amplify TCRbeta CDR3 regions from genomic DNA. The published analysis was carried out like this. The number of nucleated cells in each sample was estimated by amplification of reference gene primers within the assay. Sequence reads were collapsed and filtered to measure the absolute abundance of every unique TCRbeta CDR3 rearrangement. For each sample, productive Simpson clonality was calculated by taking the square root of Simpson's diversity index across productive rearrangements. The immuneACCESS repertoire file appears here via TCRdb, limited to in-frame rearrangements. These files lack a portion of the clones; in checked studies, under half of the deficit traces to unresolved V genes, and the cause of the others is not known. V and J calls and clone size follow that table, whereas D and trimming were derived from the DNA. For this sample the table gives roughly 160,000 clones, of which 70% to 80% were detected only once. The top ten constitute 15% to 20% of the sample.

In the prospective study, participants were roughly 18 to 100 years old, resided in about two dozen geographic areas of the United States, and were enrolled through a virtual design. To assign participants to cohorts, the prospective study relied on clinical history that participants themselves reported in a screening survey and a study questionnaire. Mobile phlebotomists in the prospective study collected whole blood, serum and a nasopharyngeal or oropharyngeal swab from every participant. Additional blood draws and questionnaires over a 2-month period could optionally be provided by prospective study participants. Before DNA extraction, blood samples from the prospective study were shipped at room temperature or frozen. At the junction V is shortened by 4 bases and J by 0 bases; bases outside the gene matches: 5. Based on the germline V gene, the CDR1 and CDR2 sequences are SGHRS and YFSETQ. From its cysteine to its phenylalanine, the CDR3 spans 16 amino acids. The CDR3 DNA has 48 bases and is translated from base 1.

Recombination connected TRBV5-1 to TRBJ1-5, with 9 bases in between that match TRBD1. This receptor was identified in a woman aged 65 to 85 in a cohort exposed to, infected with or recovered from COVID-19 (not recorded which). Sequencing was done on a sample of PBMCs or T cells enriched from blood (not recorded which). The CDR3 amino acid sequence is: CASSPGQGASNQPQHF. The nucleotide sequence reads TGCGCCAGCAGCCCGGGACAGGGAGCTAGCAATCAGCCCCAGCATTTT.